The 18 T cell receptor beta chains presented below share a single source sample, sequenced in a study of blood T cell repertoires in COVID-19. The protocol was immunoSEQ multiplex PCR, while the TCRdb copy is restricted to in-frame clones and leaves out a portion. The sample carries 68,000 or so clones, roughly 84% recorded once. Sequencing was performed on peripheral blood. The origin of the receptors is a woman between 45 and 65 years old with acute or convalescent COVID-19.

V is TRBV12-5 and J is TRBJ2-1, with 11 bases identical to TRBD2. V trimming: 5 bases; J trimming: 1 base; junction bases outside the gene matches: 13. The germline CDR1 and CDR2 sequences are LGHNT and FRNRAP. The CDR3 extends over 19 amino acids. This chain's CDR3 is CASGLTSGGLLGSYNEQFF. The CDR3 nucleotides are TGTGCTAGTGGTCTTACTAGCGGGGGCCTTCTCGGGTCCTACAATGAGCAGTTCTTC.

The chain is built from TRBV19 and TRBJ1-5; 9 nucleotides agree with TRBD1. The CDR3 covers 19 residues. Germline loops: CDR1 LNHDA, CDR2 SQIVND (reference sequence). The V gene end was trimmed by 3 bases and the J gene end by 3 bases; junction bases not matched to a gene: 15. CDR3 DNA: TGTGCCAGTAGTATTAGACCGCCGGGACAGGGACTAAACAATCAGCCCCAGCATTTT. Its protein is CASSIRPPGQGLNNQPQHF.

This chain connects TRBV10-2 to TRBJ2-5, with 13 positions matching TRBD2. V trimming: 6 bases; J trimming: 3 bases; junction bases outside the gene matches: 1. CDR3 length: 14 amino acids. Germline CDR1 reads WSHSY; CDR2 reads SAAADI. The CDR3 is CASRGLAGEETQYF. The DNA for the CDR3 is TGCGCCAGCAGAGGACTAGCGGGAGAAGAGACCCAGTACTTC.

The sample holds a few counts of this clone. CDR3 protein: CASSSRQGGETQYF. The CDR3 nucleotides are TGTGCCAGCAGCAGCCGACAGGGTGGAGAGACCCAGTACTTC. The V call is TRBV5-4, the J call TRBJ2-5, with 7 nucleotides matching TRBD1. The CDR3 contains 14 residues. The ends lost 4 bases at V and 4 bases at J; junction bases unmatched: 7. In germline, CDR1 is SGHNT, CDR2 YYREEE (reference sequence).

This rearrangement joins TRBV2 to TRBJ1-1; 7 bases agree with TRBD1. CDR1 and CDR2 (germline): SNHLY, FYNNEI. V lost 6 bases to trimming and J lost 7 bases; unmatched junction nucleotides: 11. The CDR3 extends over 14 amino acids. CDR3 amino acids: CASSPPTGFNEAFF. The DNA of the CDR3 is TGTGCCAGCAGCCCACCGACAGGGTTTAATGAAGCTTTCTTT.

The chain has TRBV7-2 and TRBJ1-2; no firm D call. Germline CDR1 reads SGHTA; CDR2 reads FQGNSA. The CDR3 covers 14 residues. V dropped 0 bases and J dropped 4 bases, with 9 bases sitting between them. The CDR3 here is CASSLARESYGYTF. In DNA form, the CDR3 reads TGTGCCAGCAGCTTAGCCCGGGAGAGCTATGGCTACACCTTC.

The chain carries TRBV30 and TRBJ1-1; tentative D call: TRBD1 (5 bases). The V gene lost 2 bases and the J gene lost 8 bases, with 18 bases spanning the gap. The CDR3 runs 14 residues. The germline V gene encodes CDR1 GTSNPN and CDR2 SVGIG (reference sequence). The CDR3 loop is CAWSLGGSVWEAFF. The CDR3 bases are TGTGCCTGGAGTCTGGGGGGTAGTGTATGGGAAGCTTTCTTT.

The chain recombines TRBV19 with TRBJ2-1; weak D call: TRBD2 (7 bases). This CDR3 contains 15 residues. CDR1 LNHDA and CDR2 SQIVND come from the germline V gene (reference sequence). V lost 3 bases, J lost 3 bases, and 12 bases lay in between. The CDR3 protein is CASSIGGRLYNEQFF. The CDR3 nucleotides read TGTGCCAGTAGTATCGGGGGGCGGCTCTACAATGAGCAGTTCTTC.

In this sample, this clone turned up once. The rearrangement joins TRBV7-9 to TRBJ1-6; D perhaps matches TRBD1 (5 bases). The CDR3 length is 16 residues. Germline assignment: CDR1 SEHNR and CDR2 FQNEAQ (reference sequence). Trimming took off 5 bases at V and 0 bases at J, with 11 bases between the two ends. The CDR3 loop reads CASSRDGSSYNSPLHF. The CDR3 DNA reads as TGTGCCAGCAGCAGGGACGGGAGCTCCTATAATTCACCCCTCCACTTT. The full variable domain, with the rest looked up from reference TRBV7-9 and TRBJ1-6, is DTGVSQNPRHKITKRGQNVTFRCDPISEHNRLYWYRQTLGQGPEFLTYFQNEAQLEKSRLLSDRFSAERPKGSFSTLEIQRTEQGDSAMYLCASSRDGSSYNSPLHFGNGTRLTVT.

This chain uses TRBV7-2 with TRBJ2-5, with unresolved D. Trimming pared 1 base from V and 2 bases from J, leaving 17 bases between. The CDR3 runs 17 residues. The germline V gene encodes CDR1 SGHTA and CDR2 FQGNSA. CDR3 nucleotide sequence: TGTGCCAGCAGCTTAGGGCTGGGTGCGGCATTACAAGAGACCCAGTACTTC. This codes for CASSLGLGAALQETQYF.

The CDR3: CASSRGGDSSETQYF. The CDR3 region has the DNA TGTGCCAGCAGCCGGGGCGGGGACTCATCAGAGACCCAGTACTTC. The chain is built from TRBV6-2 or TRBV6-3 and TRBJ2-5; TRBD2 is a possible D gene (6 bases). The V end was cut by 6 bases, the J end by 4 bases, with 18 bases between. Per germline, CDR1 MNHEY and CDR2 SVGEGT. The CDR3 totals 15 residues.

This clone was found a few times. The rearrangement links TRBV5-1 to TRBJ1-4; the D is unclear. From germline, CDR1 is SGHRS and CDR2 YFSETQ. The CDR3 covers 13 residues. Deletions cut 4 bases from V and 5 bases from J, with 9 bases between. This CDR3 reads CASSPRSNEKLFF. CDR3 DNA sequence: TGCGCCAGCAGCCCCAGGTCGAATGAAAAACTGTTTTTT.

The rearrangement uses TRBV2 and TRBJ2-5; 9 bases fit TRBD1. J was trimmed by 4 bases and V by 7 bases; bases with no gene match: 22. In germline, CDR1 is SNHLY, CDR2 FYNNEI. This CDR3 region has 19 residues. The chain's CDR3 is CASTFNPSNRGRGAETQYF. The CDR3, as DNA: TGTGCCAGCACCTTCAACCCCTCCAACAGGGGGCGAGGGGCAGAGACCCAGTACTTC.

This chain connects TRBV29-1 to TRBJ1-4; D is unclear. This CDR3 spans 11 amino acids. The germline V gene has CDR1 SQVTM and CDR2 ANQGSEA. The V end was cut by 8 bases, the J end by 11 bases, with 15 bases between. The CDR3 DNA follows: TGCAGCATCAACATCGCGGATAAACTGTTTTTT. Amino acid sequence: CSINIADKLFF.

The chain is built from TRBV6-1 and TRBJ2-5, with 15 bases fitting TRBD2. CDR3 length: 15 amino acids. V gave up 3 bases and J gave up 4 bases; unmatched junction bases: 0. Germline CDR1 reads MNHNS; CDR2 reads SASEGT. The CDR3 loop is CASSEGLAGGETQYF. The CDR3 DNA reads as TGTGCCAGCAGTGAGGGACTAGCGGGGGGAGAGACCCAGTACTTC.

J is TRBJ2-1 and V is TRBV7-3; 9 nucleotides align to TRBD2. Germline values: CDR1 SGHTA, CDR2 FQGTGA. J lost 6 bases, V lost 2 bases, and 14 bases had no gene match. CDR3 length: 18 residues. CDR3 in DNA: TGTGCCAGCAGCTTACAGCCCCAGCTAGCGGGGTTGAGCAATGAGCAGTTCTTC. Translation: CASSLQPQLAGLSNEQFF.

The chain employs TRBV19 and TRBJ1-5, with 8 bases fitting TRBD1. V dropped 7 bases and J dropped 5; count of bases not matched to a gene: 13. The CDR3 covers 16 residues. Germline loops: CDR1 LNHDA, CDR2 SQIVND (reference sequence). The CDR3 is CASKAGGTGRDQPQHF. The CDR3 DNA sequence: TGTGCCAGTAAGGCAGGGGGCACAGGGCGTGATCAGCCCCAGCATTTT.

The chain uses TRBV2 and TRBJ2-3; 7 nucleotides agree with TRBD2. V was pared by 3 bases and J by 1 base, with 4 bases of the junction left unmatched. Germline loops: CDR1 SNHLY, CDR2 FYNNEI. The CDR3 loop spans 15 amino acids. CDR3 loop: CASSELAGGTDTQYF. In nucleotides, the CDR3 is TGTGCCAGCAGTGAGTTGGCGGGAGGCACAGATACGCAGTATTTT. The complete variable domain, with remaining parts taken from reference TRBV2 and TRBJ2-3, reads EPEVTQTPSHQVTQMGQEVILRCVPISNHLYFYWYRQILGQKVEFLVSFYNNEISEKSEIFDDQFSVERPDGSNFTLKIRSTKLEDSAMYFCASSELAGGTDTQYFGPGTRLTVL.